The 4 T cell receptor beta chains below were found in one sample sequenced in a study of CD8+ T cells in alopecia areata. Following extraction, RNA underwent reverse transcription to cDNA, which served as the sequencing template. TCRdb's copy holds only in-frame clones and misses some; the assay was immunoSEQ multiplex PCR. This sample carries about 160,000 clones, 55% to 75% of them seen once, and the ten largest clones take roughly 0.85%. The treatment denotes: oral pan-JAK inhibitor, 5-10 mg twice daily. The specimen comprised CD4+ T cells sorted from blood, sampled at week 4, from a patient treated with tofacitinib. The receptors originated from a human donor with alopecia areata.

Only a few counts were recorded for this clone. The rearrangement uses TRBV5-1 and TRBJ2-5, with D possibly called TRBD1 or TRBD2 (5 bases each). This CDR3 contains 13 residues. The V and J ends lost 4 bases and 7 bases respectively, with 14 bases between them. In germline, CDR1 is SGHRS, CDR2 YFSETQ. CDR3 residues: CASSRDRLRTQYF. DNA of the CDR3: TGCGCCAGCAGCCGGGACCGTCTGCGGACCCAGTACTTC.

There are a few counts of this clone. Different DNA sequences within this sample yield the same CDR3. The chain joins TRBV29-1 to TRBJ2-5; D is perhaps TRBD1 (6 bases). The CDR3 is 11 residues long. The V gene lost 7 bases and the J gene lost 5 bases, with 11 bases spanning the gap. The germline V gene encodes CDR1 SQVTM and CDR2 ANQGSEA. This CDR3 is CSGGPQETQYF. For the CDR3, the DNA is TGCAGCGGGGGGCCCCAGGAGACCCAGTACTTC.

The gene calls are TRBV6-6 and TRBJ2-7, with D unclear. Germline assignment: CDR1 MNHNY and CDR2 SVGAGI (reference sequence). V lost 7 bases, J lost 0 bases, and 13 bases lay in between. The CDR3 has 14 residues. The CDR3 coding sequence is TGTGCCAGCACCCCGACCGTCCTCTCCTACGAGCAGTACTTC. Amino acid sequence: CASTPTVLSYEQYF.

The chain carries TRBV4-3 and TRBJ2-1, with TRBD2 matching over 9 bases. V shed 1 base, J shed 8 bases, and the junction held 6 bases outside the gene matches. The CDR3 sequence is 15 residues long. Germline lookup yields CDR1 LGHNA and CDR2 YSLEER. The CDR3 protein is CASSQAQRGVDEQFF. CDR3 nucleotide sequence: TGCGCCAGCAGCCAAGCCCAGCGGGGGGTCGATGAGCAGTTCTTC.